The rows below give T cell receptor beta chains drawn from one sample of a study of T cells in Graves' hyperthyroidism and ophthalmopathy. TCRdb ran MiXCR on the multiplex PCR reads and lists one entry per CDR3 protein. The data contain around 700,000 distinct CDR3 sequences, approximately 19% of them singletons. The sequenced sample consisted of blood. These receptors were taken from a woman between 50 and 59 years old with Graves' hyperthyroidism that later progressed to Graves' ophthalmopathy. The CDR3 runs from the conserved cysteine through the conserved F or W. A D gene is named only where the DNA matches it firmly. The size entry is marked missing in some rows and otherwise reads once, few, many or a size class.

d_gene: TRBD1; j_gene: TRBJ1-1; v_gene: TRBV20-1; abundance: many; CDR3nt: TGCAGTGCACCTCTAGGGGAGACAGGGGTGATTGGCACTGAAGCTTTCTTT; CDR3aa: CSAPLGETGVIGTEAFF
d_gene: .; j_gene: TRBJ1-2; v_gene: TRBV12-3/TRBV12-4; abundance: many; CDR3nt: TGTGCCAGCAGTTTTCACGGGGGCGGCTATGGCTACACCTTC; CDR3aa: CASSFHGGGYGYTF
d_gene: .; j_gene: TRBJ2-7; v_gene: TRBV5-6; abundance: many; CDR3nt: TGTGCCAGCAGCTTGGGAAAGTACGAGCAGTACTTC; CDR3aa: CASSLGKYEQYF
d_gene: TRBD1; j_gene: TRBJ1-1; v_gene: TRBV19; abundance: few; CDR3nt: TGTGCCAGCCAGACAGGGCGGTGGAGCACTGAAGCTTTCTTT; CDR3aa: CASQTGRWSTEAFF
d_gene: .; j_gene: TRBJ1-6; v_gene: TRBV15; abundance: .; CDR3nt: TGTGCCACCAGCAGAGATCCTTCAGGGAACTCACCCCTCCACTTT; CDR3aa: CATSRDPSGNSPLHF
d_gene: .; j_gene: TRBJ2-1; v_gene: TRBV7-3; abundance: few; CDR3nt: TGTGCCAGCAGCCCTCCGGGCTCGAGCTCCTACAATGAGCAGTTCTTC; CDR3aa: CASSPPGSSSYNEQFF
d_gene: .; j_gene: TRBJ1-3; v_gene: TRBV12-3/TRBV12-4; abundance: few; CDR3nt: TGTGCCAGCAGTGCCAGGACAGACGGAAACACCATATATTTT; CDR3aa: CASSARTDGNTIYF
d_gene: TRBD1; j_gene: TRBJ2-5; v_gene: TRBV20-1; abundance: few; CDR3nt: TGCAGTGCTAGAGATGGAGACAGGGCTGAAGAGACCCAGTACTTC; CDR3aa: CSARDGDRAEETQYF
d_gene: .; j_gene: TRBJ1-2; v_gene: TRBV3-1; abundance: many; CDR3nt: TGTGCCAGCAGCCAAGAGCGGCGGAGACTTGGCTACACCTTC; CDR3aa: CASSQERRRLGYTF
d_gene: TRBD2; j_gene: TRBJ2-1; v_gene: TRBV20-1; abundance: few; CDR3nt: TGCAGTGCTACGAAAGCGGGGGGACCGGAGGGTGAGCAGTTCTTC; CDR3aa: CSATKAGGPEGEQFF
d_gene: .; j_gene: TRBJ2-5; v_gene: TRBV27; abundance: few; CDR3nt: TGTGCCAGCAGTTTCACCCTGGGCGGGGACTTACAAGAGACCCAGTACTTC; CDR3aa: CASSFTLGGDLQETQYF
d_gene: .; j_gene: TRBJ1-1; v_gene: TRBV18; abundance: many; CDR3nt: TGTGCCAGCTCACCACTGTCAGTTGACATTTACACTGAAGCTTTCTTT; CDR3aa: CASSPLSVDIYTEAFF
d_gene: TRBD1; j_gene: TRBJ2-7; v_gene: TRBV29-1; abundance: .; CDR3nt: TGCAGCGTTGGTGAGACAGGGGTTGTGTACGAGCAGTACTTC; CDR3aa: CSVGETGVVYEQYF
d_gene: .; j_gene: TRBJ2-2; v_gene: TRBV12-3/TRBV12-4; abundance: many; CDR3nt: TGTGCCAGCAGTCGCCTGGACTCGAACACCGGGGAGCTGTTTTTT; CDR3aa: CASSRLDSNTGELFF
d_gene: TRBD1; j_gene: TRBJ2-2; v_gene: TRBV3-1; abundance: many; CDR3nt: TGTGCCAGCAGCCAAGCACAGGGGATCGGGGAGCTGTTTTTT; CDR3aa: CASSQAQGIGELFF
d_gene: .; j_gene: TRBJ2-7; v_gene: TRBV6-6; abundance: many; CDR3nt: TGTGCCAGCAGTTACTCTTCGACAGGAACTACTTACGAGCAGTACTTC; CDR3aa: CASSYSSTGTTYEQYF
d_gene: .; j_gene: TRBJ1-2; v_gene: TRBV2; abundance: many; CDR3nt: TGTGCCAGCACCCTGGGGCGGACATCCTATGGCTACACCTTC; CDR3aa: CASTLGRTSYGYTF
d_gene: TRBD1; j_gene: TRBJ1-2; v_gene: TRBV29-1; abundance: .; CDR3nt: TGCAGCGTTGACGGACAGGGTGCCTATGGCTACACCTTC; CDR3aa: CSVDGQGAYGYTF
d_gene: .; j_gene: TRBJ1-1; v_gene: TRBV27; abundance: .; CDR3nt: TGTGCCAGCAGTCTATTGGGGTCTATGAACACTGAAGCTTTCTTT; CDR3aa: CASSLLGSMNTEAFF
d_gene: .; j_gene: TRBJ1-1; v_gene: TRBV6-1; abundance: many; CDR3nt: TGTGCCAGCAGTTTCGACGGGTCGGGCACTGAAGCTTTCTTT; CDR3aa: CASSFDGSGTEAFF
d_gene: .; j_gene: TRBJ1-5; v_gene: TRBV3-1; abundance: many; CDR3nt: TGTGCCAGCAGCCAAGGCGGTCAGCCCCAGCATTTT; CDR3aa: CASSQGGQPQHF
d_gene: .; j_gene: TRBJ2-1; v_gene: TRBV11-3; abundance: .; CDR3nt: TGTGCCAGCAGCTTGTCAGGGGCGAGGCCCTACAATGAGCAGTTCTTC; CDR3aa: CASSLSGARPYNEQFF
d_gene: .; j_gene: TRBJ2-5; v_gene: TRBV6-9; abundance: .; CDR3nt: TGTGCCAGCAGTTACCCAACCTGGGACTCCCCCGTGGCGACCCAGTACTTC; CDR3aa: CASSYPTWDSPVATQYF
d_gene: .; j_gene: TRBJ2-3; v_gene: TRBV6-2/TRBV6-3; abundance: few; CDR3nt: TGTGCCACCATCGACTACGGCGGCACAGATACGCAGTATTTT; CDR3aa: CATIDYGGTDTQYF
d_gene: .; j_gene: TRBJ2-7; v_gene: TRBV6-1; abundance: many; CDR3nt: TGTGCCAGCAGTGTATCTAGTTGGGGCCCCGCCTACGAGCAGTACTTC; CDR3aa: CASSVSSWGPAYEQYF
d_gene: .; j_gene: TRBJ1-2; v_gene: TRBV9; abundance: .; CDR3nt: TGTGCCAGCAGCGCGTCCCCCCTGCGGGCTAACTATGGCTACACCTTC; CDR3aa: CASSASPLRANYGYTF